The clone carrying this T cell receptor (beta chain) appeared many times. The antigen is undetermined. The sample originates from a study of T cells in Graves' hyperthyroidism and ophthalmopathy. Study-wide results and limits: The model anticipated ophthalmopathy a median about six months pre-onset.

Trimming cost V 6 bases and J 4 bases; bases outside gene matches: 6. Germline V lookup: CDR1 SGHTA, CDR2 FQGNSA. There are 14 residues in the CDR3. Stable disease denoted Graves' hyperthyroidism without ophthalmopathy progression within 18 months. Used for diagnoses were clinical symptoms, serum thyroxine and TRAb, thyroid ultrasound and orbital computed tomography. RNA transcripts gave rise to amplified TCR beta CDR3 regions. In the first-round RT-PCR of the TCR CDR3, the HTBI primer set was used. Each CDR3 protein gets one entry after TCRdb re-called the multiplex PCR reads with MiXCR. The table lists 700,000 or so distinct CDR3 sequences, roughly 17% of them singletons.

This clonotype originated in a man aged 18 to 29 with Graves' hyperthyroidism. The chain couples TRBV7-2 to TRBJ2-5; TRBD1 agrees at 9 bases. Sequenced sample: blood. The CDR3 protein is CASSSQGARETQYF. The CDR3 region has the DNA TGTGCCAGCAGTTCACAGGGGGCGAGAGAGACCCAGTACTTC.